The T cell receptor beta chain described here comes from a study of CD8+CD57+ T cells in acquired aplastic anemia. The CDR3 runs 15 residues. Germline values: CDR1 LGHNA, CDR2 YSLEER. The germline V and J ends were trimmed by 1 base and 12 bases, with 19 bases remaining between them. For CDR3 and TCR beta VDJ profiling, genomic DNA was the template used. TCRdb reprocessed the reads with MiXCR, giving one entry per CDR3 protein. In the table there are fewer than 200,000 distinct CDR3 sequences, roughly 47% of which are singletons. The sample comprised sorted CD4+, CD8+, or CD8+CD57+ T cells (not recorded which) from PBMCs. The chain carries TRBV4-3 and TRBJ2-1; TRBD2 is a possible D gene (5 bases). This TCR came from a human donor in good health. CDR3 loop: CASSQARDPLAVQFF. CDR3 sequence (DNA): TGCGCCAGCAGCCAAGCTCGTGACCCCCTAGCCGTGCAGTTCTTC.